This is a list of T cell receptor beta chains from one sample in a study of OX40 agonist ivuxolimab in advanced cancers. Repertoires were generated with immunoSEQ multiplex PCR, while TCRdb's copy carries only in-frame clones and drops some. The sample holds around 63,000 clones, 86% seen once. Source: CD4+ or CD8+ T cells sorted from blood, taken in a trial of the OX40 agonist ivuxolimab. The receptors here all came from an adult with an advanced solid tumor such as melanoma, head and neck, liver or kidney cancer. CDR3s include the opening cysteine and the closing phenylalanine or tryptophan. D genes are given only for firm matches. Rows give clone size only sometimes, using once, few, many, or a class for an expanded clone.

D gene: TRBD1
V gene: TRBV5-1
clone size: -
J gene: TRBJ2-5
CDR3 DNA: TGCGCCAGCAGGGCCGGCGTTCCCAGGGGGGAGACCCAGTACTTC
CDR3 protein: CASRAGVPRGETQYF

D gene: -
V gene: TRBV6-5
clone size: once
J gene: TRBJ2-1
CDR3 DNA: TGTGCCAGCAAAACTGACTCCTACAATGAGCAGTTCTTC
CDR3 protein: CASKTDSYNEQFF

D gene: TRBD2
V gene: TRBV29-1
clone size: -
J gene: TRBJ2-5
CDR3 DNA: TGCAGCGTTGAAGTAGCTGGGACTAGCACCTTAATTGGGACCCAGTACTTC
CDR3 protein: CSVEVAGTSTLIGTQYF

D gene: -
V gene: TRBV7-3
clone size: -
J gene: TRBJ1-4
CDR3 DNA: TGTGCCAGCAGCCCGACCGATAGCGGTGAAAAACTGTTTTTT
CDR3 protein: CASSPTDSGEKLFF

D gene: TRBD1
V gene: TRBV11-2
clone size: -
J gene: TRBJ2-7
CDR3 DNA: TGTGCCAGCAGCTTAGACGGGACAGGGGTCTACGAGCAGTACTTC
CDR3 protein: CASSLDGTGVYEQYF

D gene: -
V gene: TRBV6-1
clone size: once
J gene: TRBJ1-6
CDR3 DNA: TGTGCCAGCAGTGACCGGCCCCAGGGTCCTGGGTCACCCCTCCACTTT
CDR3 protein: CASSDRPQGPGSPLHF

D gene: -
V gene: TRBV5-1
clone size: -
J gene: TRBJ2-5
CDR3 DNA: TGCGCCAACAGCTTCGGGACATCCTATGGGGAGACCCAGTACTTC
CDR3 protein: CANSFGTSYGETQYF

D gene: -
V gene: TRBV28
clone size: once
J gene: TRBJ2-7
CDR3 DNA: TGTGCCAGCAATCCAGGGGCATTAACGTCCTACGAGCAGTACTTC
CDR3 protein: CASNPGALTSYEQYF

D gene: -
V gene: TRBV6-5
clone size: once
J gene: TRBJ2-5
CDR3 DNA: TGTGCCAGCAGTTACGGCCCAATGGAGACCCAGTACTTC
CDR3 protein: CASSYGPMETQYF

D gene: TRBD2
V gene: TRBV5-1
clone size: -
J gene: TRBJ2-5
CDR3 DNA: TGCGCCAGCAGCTTCGGGACTAGCGGCCAAGAGACCCAGTACTTC
CDR3 protein: CASSFGTSGQETQYF

D gene: TRBD1
V gene: TRBV19
clone size: -
J gene: TRBJ1-5
CDR3 DNA: TGTGCCAGTAGTATAGGGGACAGGGGAAAAAATCAGCCCCAGCATTTT
CDR3 protein: CASSIGDRGKNQPQHF

D gene: -
V gene: TRBV7-8
clone size: few
J gene: TRBJ2-7
CDR3 DNA: TGTGCCAGCAGCTTAAATCAGGGAATTTACGAGCAGTACTTC
CDR3 protein: CASSLNQGIYEQYF

D gene: -
V gene: TRBV7-2
clone size: -
J gene: TRBJ2-2
CDR3 DNA: TGTGCCAGCAGCCCCTATAGGGAGCTGTTTTTT
CDR3 protein: CASSPYRELFF

D gene: -
V gene: TRBV6-6
clone size: -
J gene: TRBJ1-5
CDR3 DNA: TGTGCCAGCAGACGGGACTCGGATCAGCCCCAGCATTTT
CDR3 protein: CASRRDSDQPQHF

D gene: TRBD1
V gene: TRBV30
clone size: -
J gene: TRBJ2-3
CDR3 DNA: TGTGCCTGGGCAGGACAGGGGTTTTCAGATACGCAGTATTTT
CDR3 protein: CAWAGQGFSDTQYF

D gene: -
V gene: TRBV2
clone size: once
J gene: TRBJ2-5
CDR3 DNA: TGTGCCAGCAGTGTTGCGGCCAGACCACTCCAGTACTTC
CDR3 protein: CASSVAARPLQYF

D gene: -
V gene: TRBV6-1
clone size: -
J gene: TRBJ2-2
CDR3 DNA: TGTGCCAGCAGGGATCAGGGGCCCGGGGAGCTGTTTTTT
CDR3 protein: CASRDQGPGELFF

D gene: TRBD2
V gene: TRBV7-7
clone size: few
J gene: TRBJ2-1
CDR3 DNA: TGTGCTAGCAGCTTACAGGCGGGAGGGGGTGAGCAGTTCTTC
CDR3 protein: CASSLQAGGGEQFF

D gene: TRBD1
V gene: TRBV19
clone size: -
J gene: TRBJ1-5
CDR3 DNA: TGTGCCAGTAGCCCGACAGGGGTCGTCAATCAGCCCCAGCATTTT
CDR3 protein: CASSPTGVVNQPQHF

D gene: TRBD1
V gene: TRBV27
clone size: -
J gene: TRBJ1-6
CDR3 DNA: TGTGCCAGCAGTTTATTGGGGGACAGGCTTAATTCACCCCTCCACTTT
CDR3 protein: CASSLLGDRLNSPLHF

D gene: TRBD2
V gene: TRBV30
clone size: -
J gene: TRBJ2-7
CDR3 DNA: TGTGCCTGGAGTTATCTCTTAACCGGGACTAGCGGGAGAGGTTCCTACGAGCAGTACTTC
CDR3 protein: CAWSYLLTGTSGRGSYEQYF

D gene: TRBD1
V gene: TRBV7-9
clone size: few
J gene: TRBJ1-1
CDR3 DNA: TGTGCCAGCAGCCTCACAGGGGCCAACACTGAAGCTTTCTTT
CDR3 protein: CASSLTGANTEAFF

D gene: -
V gene: TRBV10-2
clone size: -
J gene: TRBJ2-1
CDR3 DNA: TGCGCCAGCAGTGACCGTGACGGGGGTTACAATGAGCAGTTCTTC
CDR3 protein: CASSDRDGGYNEQFF

D gene: TRBD2
V gene: TRBV13
clone size: -
J gene: TRBJ2-2
CDR3 DNA: TGTGCCAGCAGCTTCTCCAAGGGACTAGCGGACTACACCGGGGAGCTGTTTTTT
CDR3 protein: CASSFSKGLADYTGELFF

D gene: TRBD1
V gene: TRBV6-1
clone size: -
J gene: TRBJ1-2
CDR3 DNA: TGTGCCAGCAGTAAGACGACAGGGGAGTATGGCTACACCTTC
CDR3 protein: CASSKTTGEYGYTF

D gene: TRBD2
V gene: TRBV5-6
clone size: -
J gene: TRBJ2-4
CDR3 DNA: TGTGCCAGCAGCTTGGCTAGCGGGAGCGGCATTCAGTACTTC
CDR3 protein: CASSLASGSGIQYF

D gene: -
V gene: TRBV5-4
clone size: -
J gene: TRBJ2-7
CDR3 DNA: TGTGCCAGCAGCTTGAGCTCCTACGAGCAGTACTTC
CDR3 protein: CASSLSSYEQYF

D gene: -
V gene: TRBV5-1
clone size: -
J gene: TRBJ2-7
CDR3 DNA: TGCGCCAGCAGCAGGGATAGCCAAGAAATTTACGAGCAGTACTTC
CDR3 protein: CASSRDSQEIYEQYF

D gene: TRBD2
V gene: TRBV5-1
clone size: -
J gene: TRBJ2-1
CDR3 DNA: TGCGCCAGCAGCCCCGCTAGCGGGACGTCCTACAATGAGCAGTTCTTC
CDR3 protein: CASSPASGTSYNEQFF

D gene: TRBD2
V gene: TRBV7-8
clone size: -
J gene: TRBJ2-5
CDR3 DNA: TGTGCCAGCAGGTTAGCGGGAGTACGGGAGACCCAGTACTTC
CDR3 protein: CASRLAGVRETQYF

D gene: TRBD2
V gene: TRBV7-6
clone size: -
J gene: TRBJ2-1
CDR3 DNA: TGTGCCAGCAGCTTAGCTGCGGGGGGTGAGCAGTTCTTC
CDR3 protein: CASSLAAGGEQFF

D gene: TRBD2
V gene: TRBV27
clone size: -
J gene: TRBJ2-3
CDR3 DNA: TGTGCCAGCAGTTTAGCGGGAGGCTCTATAGATACGCAGTATTTT
CDR3 protein: CASSLAGGSIDTQYF

D gene: -
V gene: TRBV7-3
clone size: few
J gene: TRBJ1-1
CDR3 DNA: TGTGCCAGCAGCTTAACGTACAGCTCAAACACTGAAGCTTTCTTT
CDR3 protein: CASSLTYSSNTEAFF

D gene: TRBD1
V gene: TRBV9
clone size: -
J gene: TRBJ1-5
CDR3 DNA: TGTGCCAGCAGCATGACAGGGGACGGGGCCCAGCATTTT
CDR3 protein: CASSMTGDGAQHF

D gene: TRBD2
V gene: TRBV19
clone size: -
J gene: TRBJ2-1
CDR3 DNA: TGTGCCAGTAAAGACAGCGGGAGAGGTTATGAGCAGTTCTTC
CDR3 protein: CASKDSGRGYEQFF

D gene: -
V gene: TRBV11-3
clone size: few
J gene: TRBJ1-2
CDR3 DNA: TGTGCCAGCAGCTTAGATGGAGGATATGGCTACACCTTC
CDR3 protein: CASSLDGGYGYTF

D gene: TRBD2
V gene: TRBV5-1
clone size: -
J gene: TRBJ2-3
CDR3 DNA: TGCGCCAGCAGCTTGGGACTAGCGGGAGGAGATACGCAGTATTTT
CDR3 protein: CASSLGLAGGDTQYF

D gene: TRBD2
V gene: TRBV4-1
clone size: few
J gene: TRBJ2-7
CDR3 DNA: TGCGCCAGCAGCCAATACTCCTCCGGGACTAGCGGGAGGAGCTCCTACGAGCAGTACTTC
CDR3 protein: CASSQYSSGTSGRSSYEQYF

D gene: TRBD1
V gene: TRBV19
clone size: -
J gene: TRBJ1-5
CDR3 DNA: TGTGCCAGTAGGTTGACAGGGGGCTCGGGTCAGCCCCAGCATTTT
CDR3 protein: CASRLTGGSGQPQHF

D gene: TRBD2
V gene: TRBV10-3
clone size: -
J gene: TRBJ2-7
CDR3 DNA: TGTGCCATCAGTGAGTCCAGCGGGAGCGGGAACGAGCAGTACTTC
CDR3 protein: CAISESSGSGNEQYF

D gene: -
V gene: TRBV28
clone size: -
J gene: TRBJ2-3
CDR3 DNA: TGTGCCAGCAGTTCCCCCCCGGGATGGGAGCATACGCAGTATTTT
CDR3 protein: CASSSPPGWEHTQYF

D gene: TRBD2
V gene: TRBV11-2
clone size: -
J gene: TRBJ2-5
CDR3 DNA: TGTGCCAGCAGCTTTCGGACTAGATACCAAGAGACCCAGTACTTC
CDR3 protein: CASSFRTRYQETQYF

D gene: -
V gene: TRBV28
clone size: -
J gene: TRBJ1-2
CDR3 DNA: TGTGCCAGCAGTTTAGACAGGCCCGAGGTTGGCTACACCTTC
CDR3 protein: CASSLDRPEVGYTF

D gene: -
V gene: TRBV29-1
clone size: -
J gene: TRBJ2-7
CDR3 DNA: TGCAGCGTGAGGGACGGATACGAGCAGTACTTC
CDR3 protein: CSVRDGYEQYF

D gene: -
V gene: TRBV27
clone size: -
J gene: TRBJ2-2
CDR3 DNA: TGTGCCAGCAGCAAGGGACTTACCCTGAACACCGGGGAGCTGTTTTTT
CDR3 protein: CASSKGLTLNTGELFF

D gene: TRBD1
V gene: TRBV5-6
clone size: -
J gene: TRBJ2-5
CDR3 DNA: TGTGCCAGCAGCCGGACAGGGACACAAGAGACCCAGTACTTC
CDR3 protein: CASSRTGTQETQYF

D gene: TRBD1
V gene: TRBV28
clone size: -
J gene: TRBJ2-2
CDR3 DNA: TGTGCCACCTATACAGGACAGGGCACCGGGGAGCTGTTTTTT
CDR3 protein: CATYTGQGTGELFF

D gene: -
V gene: TRBV28
clone size: -
J gene: TRBJ2-7
CDR3 DNA: TGTGCCAGCAGTTTTTCGGGGCCCCAGGGAATGGGCGAGCAGTACTTC
CDR3 protein: CASSFSGPQGMGEQYF

D gene: -
V gene: TRBV28
clone size: -
J gene: TRBJ2-7
CDR3 DNA: TGTGCCAGCAGTCCTCCCGGGACTTTATCCTACGAGCAGTACTTC
CDR3 protein: CASSPPGTLSYEQYF

D gene: -
V gene: TRBV6-6
clone size: -
J gene: TRBJ1-3
CDR3 DNA: TGTGCCAGCAGTCACGTAGACACCATATATTTT
CDR3 protein: CASSHVDTIYF

D gene: -
V gene: TRBV5-1
clone size: -
J gene: TRBJ2-7
CDR3 DNA: TGCGCCAGCAGCTTGAATGCCGGACAGCCCAGCTCCTACGAGCAGTACTTC
CDR3 protein: CASSLNAGQPSSYEQYF

D gene: -
V gene: TRBV10-2
clone size: -
J gene: TRBJ1-5
CDR3 DNA: TGCGCCAGCAGTGAGGACTATCAGCCCCAGCATTTT
CDR3 protein: CASSEDYQPQHF

D gene: TRBD2
V gene: TRBV27
clone size: -
J gene: TRBJ2-7
CDR3 DNA: TGTGCCAGCAGTCAGAGGACTAGCGGGAAGGGGGAGCAGTACTTC
CDR3 protein: CASSQRTSGKGEQYF